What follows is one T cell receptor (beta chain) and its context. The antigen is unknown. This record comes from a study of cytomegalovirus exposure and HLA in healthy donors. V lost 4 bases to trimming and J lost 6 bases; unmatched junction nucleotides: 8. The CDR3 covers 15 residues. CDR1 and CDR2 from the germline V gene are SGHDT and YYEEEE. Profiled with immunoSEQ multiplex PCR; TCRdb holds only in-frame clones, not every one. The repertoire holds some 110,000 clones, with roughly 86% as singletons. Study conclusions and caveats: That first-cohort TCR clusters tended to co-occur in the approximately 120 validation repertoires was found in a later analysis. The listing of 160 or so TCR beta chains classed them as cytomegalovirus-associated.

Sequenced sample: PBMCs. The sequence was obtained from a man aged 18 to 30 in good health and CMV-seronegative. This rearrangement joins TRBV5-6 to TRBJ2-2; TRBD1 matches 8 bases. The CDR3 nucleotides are TGTGCCAGCAGCCGACACCAGGGGGCGTCCGGGGAGCTGTTTTTT. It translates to CASSRHQGASGELFF.